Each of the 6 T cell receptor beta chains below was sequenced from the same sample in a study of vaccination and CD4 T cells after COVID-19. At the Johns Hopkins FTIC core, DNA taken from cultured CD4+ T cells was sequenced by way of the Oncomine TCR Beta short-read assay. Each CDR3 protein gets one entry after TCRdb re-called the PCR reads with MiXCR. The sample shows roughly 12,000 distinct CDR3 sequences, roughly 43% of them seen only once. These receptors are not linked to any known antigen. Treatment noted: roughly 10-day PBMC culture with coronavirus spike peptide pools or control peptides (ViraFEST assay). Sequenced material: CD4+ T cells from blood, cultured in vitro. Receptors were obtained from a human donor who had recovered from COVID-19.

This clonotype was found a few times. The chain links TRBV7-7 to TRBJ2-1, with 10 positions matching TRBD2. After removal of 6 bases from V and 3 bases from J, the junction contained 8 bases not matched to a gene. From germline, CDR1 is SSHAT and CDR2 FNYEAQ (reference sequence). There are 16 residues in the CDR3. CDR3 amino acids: CASRPSGRAYYNEQFF. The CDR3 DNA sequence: TGTGCCAGCAGACCAAGCGGGAGGGCCTACTACAATGAGCAGTTCTTC.

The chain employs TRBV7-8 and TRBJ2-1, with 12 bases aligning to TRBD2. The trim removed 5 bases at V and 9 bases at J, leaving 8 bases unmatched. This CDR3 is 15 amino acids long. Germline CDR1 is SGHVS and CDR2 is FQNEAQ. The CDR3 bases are TGTGCCAGCAGCCCTAGCGGGAGGGCCCGCGGTGAGCAGTTCTTC. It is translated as CASSPSGRARGEQFF.

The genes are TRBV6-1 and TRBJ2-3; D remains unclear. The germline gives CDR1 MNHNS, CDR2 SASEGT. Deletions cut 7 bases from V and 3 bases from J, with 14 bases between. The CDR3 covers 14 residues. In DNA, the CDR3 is TGTGCCAGCAACCTCTACCTCTTGACAGATACGCAGTATTTT. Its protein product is CASNLYLLTDTQYF.

CDR3 bases: TGTGCCAGCAGTTCCCAACTAAATTCACCCCTCCACTTT. Translation: CASSSQLNSPLHF. The chain recombines TRBV12-3 or TRBV12-4 with TRBJ1-6; D is unresolved. The CDR3 runs 13 residues. V was clipped by 4 bases and J by 7 bases, with 8 bases between them.

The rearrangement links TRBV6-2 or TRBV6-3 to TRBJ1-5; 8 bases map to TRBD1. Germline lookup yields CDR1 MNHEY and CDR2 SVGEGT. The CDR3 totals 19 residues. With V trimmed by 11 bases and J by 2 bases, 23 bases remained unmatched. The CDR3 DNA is TGTGCCCCCCGGGGGGAGGACAGGGAGGGCCGTATAGGCAATCAGCCCCAGCATTTT. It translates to CAPRGEDREGRIGNQPQHF.

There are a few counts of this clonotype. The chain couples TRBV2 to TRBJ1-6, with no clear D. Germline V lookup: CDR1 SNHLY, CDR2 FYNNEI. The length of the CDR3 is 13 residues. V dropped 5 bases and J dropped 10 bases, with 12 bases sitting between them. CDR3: CASSQEDGSPLHF. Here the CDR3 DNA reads TGTGCCAGCAGTCAAGAGGATGGATCACCCCTCCACTTT.